What follows are 22 T cell receptor beta chains derived from one specimen sequenced in a study of Ad26.COV2.S vaccination and SARS-CoV-2 variants. Treatment given: around 19 received Ad26.COV2.S at low or high dose, single or two shots; 5 received placebo; per-sample allocation not given. Samples were taken on day 63 after the first vaccine or placebo injection. Libraries were prepared by immunoSEQ multiplex PCR; TCRdb keeps only in-frame clonotypes and omits some of them. Of 350,000 to 500,000 clones in the sample, roughly 90% were seen once. The sample in question was peripheral blood, obtained in a trial of Ad26.COV2.S vaccine versus placebo. The receptors shown here come from a person aged 18-60 years who received the Ad26.COV2.S COVID-19 vaccine or a placebo.

This chain connects TRBV5-1 to TRBJ1-4; tentatively, D is TRBD1 (5 bases). The CDR3 covers 14 residues. CDR1 SGHRS and CDR2 YFSETQ come from the germline V gene. With 2 bases removed from V and 3 bases from J, the gap between germline ends came to 8 bases. CDR3 protein: CASSFRGPNEKLFF. The CDR3 DNA follows: TGCGCCAGCAGCTTCCGGGGACCTAATGAAAAACTGTTTTTT.

V gene TRBV7-3 combines with J gene TRBJ1-1, with TRBD1 identical over 12 bases. The trim removed 5 bases at V and 5 bases at J, leaving 9 bases unmatched. This CDR3 is 16 amino acids long. The germline V gene encodes CDR1 SGHTA and CDR2 FQGTGA. DNA of the CDR3: TGTGCCAGCAGCCTAGGGACAGGGGGCCGGAGTACTGAAGCTTTCTTT. Residues: CASSLGTGGRSTEAFF.

This CDR3 is CASSFGGGTGELFF. The CDR3 DNA sequence: TGTGCCAGCAGCTTTGGGGGTGGTACCGGGGAGCTGTTTTTT. This chain uses TRBV5-6 with TRBJ2-2, with D perhaps assigned TRBD1 or TRBD2 (5 bases each). CDR3 length: 14 residues. Trimming left V 2 bases short and J 5 bases short, with 10 bases between. The germline gives CDR1 SGHDT, CDR2 YYEEEE.

The rearrangement uses TRBV30 and TRBJ1-1; possibly TRBD1 for D (5 bases). Trimming cost V 4 bases and J 6 bases, with 15 bases left between them. The CDR3 extends over 13 amino acids. Germline CDR1 is GTSNPN and CDR2 is SVGIG (reference sequence). The CDR3 here is CAWNRDDGAEAFF. CDR3 nucleotides: TGTGCCTGGAACCGGGACGATGGCGCTGAAGCTTTCTTT.

The chain joins TRBV2 to TRBJ2-7, with D perhaps TRBD2 (6 bases). Trimming left V 4 bases short and J 0 bases short, with 7 bases between. Germline V gives CDR1 SNHLY, CDR2 FYNNEI. The CDR3 loop spans 13 amino acids. This chain's CDR3 is CASSGDFSYEQYF. Here the CDR3 DNA reads TGTGCCAGCAGTGGGGACTTCTCCTACGAGCAGTACTTC.

The rearrangement joins TRBV6-5 to TRBJ1-2; D unclear. With 5 bases removed from V and 0 bases from J, the gap between germline ends came to 13 bases. The CDR3 is 15 amino acids. Per germline, CDR1 MNHEY and CDR2 SVGAGI. The chain's CDR3 is CASSPLTTSNYGYTF. Written as DNA, the CDR3 is TGTGCCAGCAGTCCACTCACAACGTCTAACTATGGCTACACCTTC.

V is TRBV7-2 and J is TRBJ2-5; no clear D gene. The V gene's germline CDR1 is SGHTA and CDR2 FQGNSA. This CDR3 region has 13 residues. The germline V and J ends were trimmed by 1 base and 5 bases, with 8 bases remaining between them. DNA for the CDR3: TGTGCCAGCAGCTTAGGGGCCGGTGAGACCCAGTACTTC. Encoded protein: CASSLGAGETQYF.

As for this clone: The sample has other DNA sequences that encode this CDR3 too. The V gene is TRBV29-1, the J gene TRBJ2-2, with TRBD1 matching over 8 bases. This CDR3 is built from 13 residues. J was trimmed by 3 bases and V by 4 bases; bases with no gene match: 1. Germline lookup yields CDR1 SQVTM and CDR2 ANQGSEA. The DNA of the CDR3 is TGCAGCGTTGTGACAGGGGACACCGGGGAGCTGTTTTTT. This sequence encodes CSVVTGDTGELFF.

The chain is built from TRBV2 and TRBJ1-2, with D perhaps matching TRBD1 (5 bases). The V gene lost 11 bases and the J gene lost 10 bases, with 23 bases spanning the gap. CDR3 size: 13 residues. Germline lookup yields CDR1 SNHLY and CDR2 FYNNEI. This CDR3 is CAANLPGRATYTF. The CDR3 region has the DNA TGTGCCGCCAACCTTCCGGGACGGGCTACCTACACCTTC.

CDR3 nucleotides: TGTGCCAGCAGTTTGACAGTCGGGGGGTTTAAGACCCAGTACTTC. Protein product: CASSLTVGGFKTQYF. J is TRBJ2-5 and V is TRBV28; 7 nucleotides align to TRBD2. Germline CDR1 reads MDHEN; CDR2 reads SYDVKM. The CDR3 length is 15 residues. The V and J ends lost 3 bases and 6 bases, in that order; junction bases with no gene match: 10.

The rearrangement joins TRBV9 to TRBJ1-2; D uncertain. CDR1 is SGDLS and CDR2 is YYNGEE in the germline V gene. The CDR3 runs to 15 residues. V lost 0 bases and J 0 bases, leaving 9 bases between the germline ends. In DNA form, the CDR3 reads TGTGCCAGCAGCGTAGAGGCGGCCTCTAACTATGGCTACACCTTC. Encoded protein: CASSVEAASNYGYTF. The full variable domain, its missing parts supplied by reference TRBV9 and TRBJ1-2, is DSGVTQTPKHLITATGQRVTLRCSPRSGDLSVYWYQQSLDQGLQFLIQYYNGEERAKGNILERFSAQQFPDLHSELNLSSLELGDSALYFCASSVEAASNYGYTFGSGTRLTVV.

This clone is a singleton in its sample. This sequence joins TRBV30 and TRBJ2-3, with D maybe TRBD2 (6 bases). Germline V gene sequence: CDR1 GTSNPN, CDR2 SVGIG (reference sequence). V was cut by 1 base and J by 2 bases, with 13 bases left in between. The CDR3 is made up of 15 amino acids. For the CDR3, the DNA is TGTGCCTGGAGTGCCCATGGCGGGACCACAGATACGCAGTATTTT. Residues: CAWSAHGGTTDTQYF.

This sequence joins TRBV2 and TRBJ2-3; D perhaps matches TRBD1 (6 bases). The CDR3 has 17 residues. CDR1 is SNHLY, CDR2 FYNNEI, per germline. Trimming stripped 4 bases from V and 2 bases from J, with 19 bases between. Written as DNA, the CDR3 is TGTGCCAGCAGTGGGGGTCCAGGGGCAACTACCACAGATACGCAGTATTTT. Translating gives CASSGGPGATTTDTQYF.

This chain links TRBV20-1 with TRBJ2-1, with 7 nucleotides matching TRBD2. The CDR3 contains 16 residues. From germline, CDR1 is DFQATT and CDR2 SNEGSKA (reference sequence). V gave up 3 bases and J gave up 8 bases; unmatched junction bases: 16. CDR3 DNA sequence: TGCAGTGCTAGTAGCCCCGCCGCGGGAGAAGTCGATGAGCAGTTCTTC. Amino acids: CSASSPAAGEVDEQFF.

This clone has just one count. The chain uses TRBV29-1 and TRBJ2-1; 10 nucleotides line up with TRBD1. Trimming took 0 bases from V and 6 from J; bases not matched to a gene: 5. The CDR3 contains 15 residues. CDR1 is SQVTM, CDR2 ANQGSEA, per germline. In nucleotides, the CDR3 is TGCAGCGTTGAAGAGACAGGGGGCTTTGTCAATGAGCAGTTCTTC. This translates into CSVEETGGFVNEQFF.

This rearrangement joins TRBV27 to TRBJ1-1; D remains ambiguous. This CDR3 has 13 residues. Trimming took off 5 bases at V and 6 bases at J, with 13 bases between the two ends. From germline, CDR1 is MNHEY and CDR2 SMNVEV (reference sequence). CDR3 region: CASSTSTQSEAFF. CDR3 in DNA: TGTGCCAGCAGTACCTCGACACAGTCTGAAGCTTTCTTT.

The V and J genes are TRBV2 and TRBJ1-4, with D uncertain. The CDR3 covers 12 residues. CDR1 and CDR2 (germline): SNHLY, FYNNEI. Deletions cut 1 base from V and 7 bases from J, with 4 bases between. The DNA for the CDR3 is TGTGCCAGCAGTGAAGGGGTTGAAAAACTGTTTTTT. The encoded protein is CASSEGVEKLFF. Variable domain in full (rest from reference TRBV2 and TRBJ1-4): EPEVTQTPSHQVTQMGQEVILRCVPISNHLYFYWYRQILGQKVEFLVSFYNNEISEKSEIFDDQFSVERPDGSNFTLKIRSTKLEDSAMYFCASSEGVEKLFFGSGTQLSVL.

The chain couples TRBV18 to TRBJ2-7; D gene unclear. The V end lost 4 bases, the J end lost 7 bases, and 8 bases lay between the germline ends. There are 11 residues in the CDR3. The V gene's germline CDR1 is KGHSH and CDR2 LQKENI. In DNA, the CDR3 is TGTGCCAGCTCACGCGAGCGAGAGCAGTACTTC. Translation: CASSREREQYF.

The CDR3 DNA sequence: TGCAGCGTCCGGGACTATGAAGCTTTCTTT. It specifies CSVRDYEAFF. The chain has TRBV29-1 and TRBJ1-1; D might be TRBD1 (5 bases). Looked up from germline, CDR1 is SQVTM and CDR2 is ANQGSEA. CDR3 length equals 10 residues. V lost 6 bases to trimming and J lost 7 bases, with 9 bases between them.

This clone has just one count. The CDR3 DNA reads as TGTGCCAGTAGCCCATCGAGCGAAAAACTGTTTTTT. Its translation is CASSPSSEKLFF. The rearrangement uses TRBV19 and TRBJ1-4; D remains unclear. The CDR3 contains 12 residues. Germline V CDR1 and CDR2: LNHDA, SQIVND (reference sequence). Trimming removed 6 bases at V and 8 bases at J, with 10 bases between.

V is TRBV6-2 or TRBV6-3 and J is TRBJ2-1, with D possibly matching TRBD2 (6 bases). CDR1 is MNHEY and CDR2 is SVGEGT in the germline V gene. V dropped 6 bases and J dropped 7 bases, with 22 bases sitting between them. CDR3 length: 16 amino acids. The CDR3 DNA reads TGTGCCAGCAGCCGCCCGACAGTGGAGGGTCTGAATGAGCAGTTCTTC. Protein product: CASSRPTVEGLNEQFF.

The chain uses TRBV5-1 and TRBJ2-3; 7 positions agree with TRBD1. CDR3 size: 16 residues. CDR1 is SGHRS, CDR2 YFSETQ, per germline. With V trimmed by 4 bases and J by 2 bases, 10 bases remained unmatched. The CDR3 is CASSPRQGWNTDTQYF. CDR3 DNA: TGCGCCAGCAGCCCCAGACAGGGATGGAACACAGATACGCAGTATTTT.